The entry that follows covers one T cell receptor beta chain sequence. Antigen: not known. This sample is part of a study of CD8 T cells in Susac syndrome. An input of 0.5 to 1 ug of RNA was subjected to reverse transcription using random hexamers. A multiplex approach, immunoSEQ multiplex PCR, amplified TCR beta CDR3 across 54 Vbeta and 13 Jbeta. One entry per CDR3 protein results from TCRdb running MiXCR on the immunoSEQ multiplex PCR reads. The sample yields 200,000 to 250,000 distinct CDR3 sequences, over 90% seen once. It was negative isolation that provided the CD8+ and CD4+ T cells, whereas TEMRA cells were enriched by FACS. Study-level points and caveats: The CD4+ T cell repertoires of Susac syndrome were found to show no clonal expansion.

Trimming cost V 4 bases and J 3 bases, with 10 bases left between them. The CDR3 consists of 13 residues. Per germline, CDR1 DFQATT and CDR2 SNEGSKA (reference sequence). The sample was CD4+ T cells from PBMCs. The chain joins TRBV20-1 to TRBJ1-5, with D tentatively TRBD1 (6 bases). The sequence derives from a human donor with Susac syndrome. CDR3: CSAIRDTNQPQHF. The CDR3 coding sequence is TGCAGTGCTATTCGGGACACCAATCAGCCCCAGCATTTT.